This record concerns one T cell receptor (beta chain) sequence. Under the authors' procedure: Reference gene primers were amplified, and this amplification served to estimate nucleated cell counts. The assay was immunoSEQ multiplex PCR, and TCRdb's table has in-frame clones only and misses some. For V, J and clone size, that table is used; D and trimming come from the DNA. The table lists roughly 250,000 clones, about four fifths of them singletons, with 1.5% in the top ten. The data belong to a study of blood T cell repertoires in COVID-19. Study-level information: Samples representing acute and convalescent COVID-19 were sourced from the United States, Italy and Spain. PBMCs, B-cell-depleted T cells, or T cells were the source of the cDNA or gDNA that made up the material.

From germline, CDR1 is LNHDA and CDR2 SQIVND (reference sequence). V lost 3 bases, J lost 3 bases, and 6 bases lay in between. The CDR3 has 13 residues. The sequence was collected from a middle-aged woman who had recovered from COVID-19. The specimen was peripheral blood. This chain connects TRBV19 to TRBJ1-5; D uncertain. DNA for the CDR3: TGTGCCAGTAGTATCTCCTACAATCAGCCCCAGCATTTT. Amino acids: CASSISYNQPQHF.